The 2 T cell receptor beta chains below come from one sample, sequenced in a study of shared clonotypes between healthy human individuals. Sequencing was performed with immunoSEQ multiplex PCR; in TCRdb, only in-frame clones are kept and a portion is missing. Among about 95,000 clones listed, under 80% were seen once. Specimen: memory CD8+ T cells sorted from blood. The subset denotes: CD45RO+ cells pooled with CCR7-negative TemRA cells. These receptors came from a young man in good health.

This CDR3 reads CASSRAENTEAFF. In DNA, the CDR3 is TGTGCCAGTAGTCGAGCAGAAAACACTGAAGCTTTCTTT. The chain combines TRBV19 with TRBJ1-1; D not resolved. In germline, CDR1 is LNHDA, CDR2 SQIVND (reference sequence). The V end lost 5 bases, the J end lost 2 bases, and 9 bases lay between the germline ends. This CDR3 region has 13 residues.

V and J are TRBV19 and TRBJ1-1; D might be TRBD1 (5 bases). The ends were cut back, 5 bases at V and 0 bases at J, with 19 bases in the middle. The CDR3 sequence is 17 residues long. Germline V lookup: CDR1 LNHDA, CDR2 SQIVND (reference sequence). The CDR3 reads CASSRPGTGTLNTEAFF. CDR3 DNA sequence: TGTGCCAGTAGTCGACCCGGGACGGGTACCCTGAACACTGAAGCTTTCTTT. The entire variable domain, with the rest obtained from reference TRBV19 and TRBJ1-1, is as follows: DGGITQSPKYLFRKEGQNVTLSCEQNLNHDAMYWYRQDPGQGLRLIYYSQIVNDFQKGDIAEGYSVSREKKESFPLTVTSAQKNPTAFYLCASSRPGTGTLNTEAFFGQGTRLTVV.